This T cell receptor beta chain was profiled in a study of blood T cell repertoires in COVID-19. Trimming cost V 1 base and J 5 bases, with 5 bases left between them. This CDR3 region has 12 residues. CDR1 and CDR2 (germline): SGHTA, FQGNSA. Original handling: Estimates of nucleated cell counts were drawn from the amplification of reference gene primers. The protocol was immunoSEQ multiplex PCR, while the TCRdb copy is restricted to in-frame clones and leaves out a portion. That table furnishes V, J and clone size, whereas the DNA furnished D and trimming. This table has about 60,000 clones, 85% to 90% appearing once.

This TCR derives from a human donor with active COVID-19. The donor label of this sample is uncertain. This chain links TRBV7-2 with TRBJ2-5; no clear D. Sequencing was done on a sample of peripheral blood. DNA for the CDR3: TGTGCCAGCAGCTTAGGGCGGGAGACCCAGTACTTC. Protein product: CASSLGRETQYF.